This T cell receptor (beta chain) was identified during a study of blood T cell repertoires in COVID-19. Study details: Spain, Italy and the United States supplied samples that represented acute and convalescent COVID-19.

Enrollment of patients from Seattle took place during active infection, with longitudinal follow-up. CDR1 is SGHNT, CDR2 YYREEE, per germline (reference sequence). The CDR3 length is 12 residues. Losses at the gene ends were 4 bases for V and 7 bases for J; bases not matched to a gene: 2. Study processing details: Using reference gene primer amplification, nucleated cell counts were estimated. Some clones are missing from TCRdb's copy, which holds only in-frame ones; the method was immunoSEQ multiplex PCR. V, J and clone size are those of that table, while D and trimming were read from the DNA. Of under 400,000 clones listed, 70% to 90% are singletons.

The chain carries TRBV5-4 and TRBJ2-1; 7 bases map to TRBD1. Specimen: peripheral blood. The clonotype comes from a woman in her twenties or thirties with COVID-19, enrolled during active disease. CDR3 DNA: TGTGCCAGCAGCCGCAGGGGGAATGAGCAGTTCTTC. The encoded protein is CASSRRGNEQFF.